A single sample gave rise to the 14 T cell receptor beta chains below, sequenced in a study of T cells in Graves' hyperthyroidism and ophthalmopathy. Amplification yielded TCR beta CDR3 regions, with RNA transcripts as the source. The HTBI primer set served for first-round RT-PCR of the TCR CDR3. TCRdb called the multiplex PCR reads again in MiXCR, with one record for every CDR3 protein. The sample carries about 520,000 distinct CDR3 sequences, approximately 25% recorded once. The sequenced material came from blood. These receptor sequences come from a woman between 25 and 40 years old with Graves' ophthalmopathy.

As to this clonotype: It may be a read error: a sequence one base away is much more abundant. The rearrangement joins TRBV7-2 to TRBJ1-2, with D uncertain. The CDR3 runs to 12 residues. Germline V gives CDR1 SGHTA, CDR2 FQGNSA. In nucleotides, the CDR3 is TGTGCCAGCAGCCCCGCCTCCTATGGCTACCCCTTC. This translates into CASSPASYGYPF.

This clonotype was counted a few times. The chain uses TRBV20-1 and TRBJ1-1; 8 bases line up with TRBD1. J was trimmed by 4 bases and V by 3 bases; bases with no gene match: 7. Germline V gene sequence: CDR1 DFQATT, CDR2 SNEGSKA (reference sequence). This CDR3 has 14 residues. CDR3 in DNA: TGCAGTGCTAGCCCCATGACAGGGGCCACTGAAGCTTTCTTT. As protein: CSASPMTGATEAFF.

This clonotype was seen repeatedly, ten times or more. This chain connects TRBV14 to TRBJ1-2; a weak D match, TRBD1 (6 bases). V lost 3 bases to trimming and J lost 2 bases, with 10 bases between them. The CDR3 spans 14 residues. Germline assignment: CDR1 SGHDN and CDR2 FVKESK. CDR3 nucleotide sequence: TGTGCCAGCAGCCACCTTGACAGGAACTATGGCTACACCTTC. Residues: CASSHLDRNYGYTF.

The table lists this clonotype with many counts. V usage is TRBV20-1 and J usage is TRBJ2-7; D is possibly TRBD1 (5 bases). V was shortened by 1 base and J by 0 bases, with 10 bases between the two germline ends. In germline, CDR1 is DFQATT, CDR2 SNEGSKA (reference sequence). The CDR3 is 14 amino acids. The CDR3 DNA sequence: TGCAGTGCTAGAGCTGGGGCCAGCTCCTACGAGCAGTACTTC. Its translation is CSARAGASSYEQYF.

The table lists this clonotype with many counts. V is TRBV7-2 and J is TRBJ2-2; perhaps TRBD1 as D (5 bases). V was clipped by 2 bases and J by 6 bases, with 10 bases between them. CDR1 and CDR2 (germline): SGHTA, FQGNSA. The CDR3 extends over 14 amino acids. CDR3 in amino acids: CASSLLQGSGELFF. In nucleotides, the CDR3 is TGTGCCAGCAGCTTATTGCAGGGATCCGGGGAGCTGTTTTTT.

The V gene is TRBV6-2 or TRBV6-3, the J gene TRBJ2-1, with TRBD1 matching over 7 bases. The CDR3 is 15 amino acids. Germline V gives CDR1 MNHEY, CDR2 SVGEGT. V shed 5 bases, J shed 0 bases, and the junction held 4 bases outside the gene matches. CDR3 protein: CASSLRDSSYNEQFF. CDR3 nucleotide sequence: TGTGCCAGCAGTCTTCGGGACAGCTCCTACAATGAGCAGTTCTTC.

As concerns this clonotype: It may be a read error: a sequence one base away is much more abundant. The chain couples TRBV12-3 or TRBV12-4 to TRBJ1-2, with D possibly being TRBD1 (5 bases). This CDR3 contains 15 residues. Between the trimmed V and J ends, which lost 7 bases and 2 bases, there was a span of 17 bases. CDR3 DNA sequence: TGTGCCAGCACCCTGAAAGGCGGGGGAAACTATGGCTACACCTTC. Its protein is CASTLKGGGNYGYTF.

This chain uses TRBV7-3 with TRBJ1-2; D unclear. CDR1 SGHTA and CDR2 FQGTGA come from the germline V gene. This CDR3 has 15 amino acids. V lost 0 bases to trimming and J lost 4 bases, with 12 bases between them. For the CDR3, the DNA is TGTGCCAGCAGCTTAACGGGTGGTCAGACCTATGGCTACACCTTC. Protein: CASSLTGGQTYGYTF.

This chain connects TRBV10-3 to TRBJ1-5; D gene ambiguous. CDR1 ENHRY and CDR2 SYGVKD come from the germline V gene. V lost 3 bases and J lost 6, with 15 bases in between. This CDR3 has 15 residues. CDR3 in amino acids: CAISDLLGAGQPQHF. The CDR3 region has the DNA TGTGCCATCAGTGACCTCCTAGGAGCAGGTCAGCCCCAGCATTTT.

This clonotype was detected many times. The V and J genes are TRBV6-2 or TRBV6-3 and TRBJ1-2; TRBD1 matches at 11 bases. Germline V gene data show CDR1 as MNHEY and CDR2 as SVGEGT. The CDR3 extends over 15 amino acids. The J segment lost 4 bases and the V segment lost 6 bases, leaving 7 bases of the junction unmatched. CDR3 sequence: CASRSRDRGTYGYTF. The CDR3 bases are TGTGCCAGCAGATCAAGGGACAGGGGGACCTATGGCTACACCTTC.

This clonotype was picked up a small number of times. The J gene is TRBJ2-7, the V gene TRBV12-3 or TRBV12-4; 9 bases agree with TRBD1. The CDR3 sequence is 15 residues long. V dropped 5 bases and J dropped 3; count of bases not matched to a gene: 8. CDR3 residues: CASSDPTGGYYEQYF. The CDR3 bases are TGTGCCAGCAGTGACCCGACAGGGGGATACTACGAGCAGTACTTC.

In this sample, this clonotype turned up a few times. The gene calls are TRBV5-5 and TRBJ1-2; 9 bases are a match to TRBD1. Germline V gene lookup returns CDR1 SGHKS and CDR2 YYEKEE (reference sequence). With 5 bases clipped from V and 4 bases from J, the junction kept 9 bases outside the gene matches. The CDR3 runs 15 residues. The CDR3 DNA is TGTGCCAGCAGTCCCGGGACAGGGAGTACCTATGGCTACACCTTC. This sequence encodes CASSPGTGSTYGYTF.

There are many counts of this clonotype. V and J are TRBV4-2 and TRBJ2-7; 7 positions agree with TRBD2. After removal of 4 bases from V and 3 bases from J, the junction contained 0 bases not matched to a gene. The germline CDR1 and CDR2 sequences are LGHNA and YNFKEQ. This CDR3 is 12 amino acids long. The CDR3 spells CASSREGYEQYF. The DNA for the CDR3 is TGTGCCAGCAGCCGGGAGGGCTACGAGCAGTACTTC.

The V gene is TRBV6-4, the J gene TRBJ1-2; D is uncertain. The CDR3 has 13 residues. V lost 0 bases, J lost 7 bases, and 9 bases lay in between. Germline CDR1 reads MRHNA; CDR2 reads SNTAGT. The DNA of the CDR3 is TGTGCCAGCAGTGACTCAACGGCTGGTGGCTACACCTTC. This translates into CASSDSTAGGYTF.